Presented here are 6 T cell receptor beta chains from one specimen sequenced in a study of T cell responses to AZD1222 COVID-19 vaccine. The data were produced by immunoSEQ multiplex PCR, yet TCRdb's version contains in-frame clones alone and is incomplete. In the table there are 95,000 to 150,000 clones, 89% of which are singletons. This material consisted of peripheral blood, taken on day 0 of AZD1222 vaccination. These receptors came from an adult in good health.

The chain carries TRBV7-2 and TRBJ1-5, with D uncertain. The CDR3 is 13 residues long. Germline lookup yields CDR1 SGHTA and CDR2 FQGNSA. The V gene lost 3 bases and the J gene lost 5 bases, with 8 bases spanning the gap. Here the CDR3 DNA reads TGTGCCAGCAGCTTTCGTGGGGATCAGCCCCAGCATTTT. As protein: CASSFRGDQPQHF. The entire variable domain, with the rest obtained from reference TRBV7-2 and TRBJ1-5, is as follows: GAGVSQSPSNKVTEKGKDVELRCDPISGHTALYWYRQSLGQGLEFLIYFQGNSAPDKSGLPSDRFSAERTGGSVSTLTIQRTQQEDSAVYLCASSFRGDQPQHFGDGTRLSIL.

This clone was seen ten or more times. The CDR3 sequence is CASSWAGARSEQYF. CDR3 sequence (DNA): TGTGCCAGCAGCTGGGCAGGGGCCCGCAGCGAGCAGTACTTC. The chain employs TRBV11-2 and TRBJ2-7; perhaps TRBD1 as D (6 bases). Trimming removed 4 bases at V and 6 bases at J, with 16 bases between. The CDR3 sequence is 14 residues long. CDR1 and CDR2 (germline): SGHAT, FQNNGV.

The chain uses TRBV20-1 and TRBJ2-7; D unresolved. The CDR3 totals 11 residues. Germline CDR1 DFQATT, CDR2 SNEGSKA (reference sequence). The V and J ends lost 5 bases and 0 bases respectively, with 5 bases between them. CDR3 in amino acids: CSAPSSYEQYF. The CDR3 DNA reads TGCAGTGCTCCCAGCTCCTACGAGCAGTACTTC.

V is TRBV30 and J is TRBJ2-7; no clear D gene. The germline V and J ends were trimmed by 1 base and 3 bases, with 7 bases remaining between them. Germline lookup yields CDR1 GTSNPN and CDR2 SVGIG (reference sequence). This CDR3 contains 12 residues. The DNA of the CDR3 is TGTGCCTGGAGTGGACCAGACTACGAGCAGTACTTC. Its translation: CAWSGPDYEQYF.

This sequence joins TRBV28 and TRBJ1-5; TRBD1 is a possible D gene (6 bases). Germline V gene lookup returns CDR1 MDHEN and CDR2 SYDVKM. This CDR3 contains 17 residues. V was shortened by 3 bases and J by 4 bases, with 19 bases between the two germline ends. The CDR3 loop reads CASSFNLGGLGNQPQHF. In nucleotides, the CDR3 is TGTGCCAGCAGTTTCAATCTGGGGGGGCTAGGAAATCAGCCCCAGCATTTT.

This clone has a single count. The V and J genes are TRBV6-2 or TRBV6-3 and TRBJ1-2; no reliable D call. The CDR3 sequence is 14 residues long. Trimming stripped 0 bases from V and 1 base from J, with 6 bases between. Germline-derived CDR1 and CDR2 are MNHEY and SVGEGT. In DNA, the CDR3 is TGTGCCAGCAGTTACTCCCGTGGTAACTATGGCTACACCTTC. Encoded protein: CASSYSRGNYGYTF.